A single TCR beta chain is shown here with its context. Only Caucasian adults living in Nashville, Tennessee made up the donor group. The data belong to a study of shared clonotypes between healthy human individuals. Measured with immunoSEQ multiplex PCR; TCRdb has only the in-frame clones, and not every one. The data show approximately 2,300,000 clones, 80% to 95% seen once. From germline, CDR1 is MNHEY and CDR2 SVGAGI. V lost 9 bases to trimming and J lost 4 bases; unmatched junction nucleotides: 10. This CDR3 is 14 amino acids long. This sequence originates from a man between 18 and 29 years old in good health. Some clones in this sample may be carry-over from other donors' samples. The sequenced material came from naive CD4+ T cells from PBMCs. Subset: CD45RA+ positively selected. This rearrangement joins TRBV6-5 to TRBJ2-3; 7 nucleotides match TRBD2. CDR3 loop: CASGKREAADTQYF. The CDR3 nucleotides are TGTGCCAGTGGGAAACGGGAGGCGGCAGATACGCAGTATTTT.